These 4 T cell receptor beta chains share one sample of origin, sequenced in a study of T-cell memory formation after mild COVID-19. TCRdb re-derived calls from the 5' RACE reads in MiXCR, one entry per CDR3 protein. The table has roughly 220,000 distinct CDR3 sequences, 9% to 10% seen once. The sequencing sample was made of PBMCs or a T cell subset sorted from them (not recorded which). Receptors were obtained from a man between 18 and 29 years old who had mild COVID-19 (a few samples of this study predate the infection). Cell type and time point are not known.

This clonotype was seen only a few times. V usage is TRBV4-3 and J usage is TRBJ2-3; D possibly uses TRBD1 or TRBD2 (5 bases each). The germline gives CDR1 LGHNA, CDR2 YSLEER. V was trimmed by 0 bases and J by 7 bases, leaving 11 bases between them. The CDR3 has 14 amino acids. CDR3 nucleotides: TGCGCCAGCAGCCAAGATCCCGGGACCCATACGCAGTATTTT. Its protein product is CASSQDPGTHTQYF.

This clonotype was observed a few times. V and J are TRBV6-5 and TRBJ2-5; possible D gene TRBD2, 5 bases. Trimming took 6 bases from V and 5 from J, leaving 16 bases between them. CDR1 is MNHEY and CDR2 is SVGAGI in the germline V gene. This CDR3 contains 14 residues. The CDR3 coding sequence is TGTGCCAGCAGACACCTAATAACGGGGGAGACCCAGTACTTC. It codes for CASRHLITGETQYF.

In its sample, this clonotype was seen a few times. V is TRBV19 and J is TRBJ1-1; D is perhaps TRBD1 (5 bases). Germline V lookup: CDR1 LNHDA, CDR2 SQIVND (reference sequence). The V end lost 1 base, the J end lost 1 base, and 7 bases lay between the germline ends. The CDR3 covers 14 residues. The DNA for the CDR3 is TGTGCCAGTAGTATAGCGACAGCGAACACTGAAGCTTTCTTT. It translates to CASSIATANTEAFF.

The J gene is TRBJ2-1, the V gene TRBV4-2, with 9 positions matching TRBD1. The CDR3 consists of 16 residues. Germline V gene data show CDR1 as LGHNA and CDR2 as YNFKEQ. The J segment lost 5 bases and the V segment lost 1 base, leaving 6 bases of the junction unmatched. CDR3 residues: CASSQVPGQGHNEQFF. The CDR3 bases are TGTGCCAGCAGCCAAGTCCCGGGACAGGGTCACAATGAGCAGTTCTTC.